These T cell receptor beta chains were read from a single sample in a study of regulatory T cells in long-lasting Graves disease. TCRdb re-analysed the multiplex PCR reads in MiXCR, keeping a single row per CDR3 protein. The sample has some 370,000 distinct CDR3 sequences; approximately 25% are singletons. Sequenced material: peripheral blood mononuclear cells (PBMCs), taken when the disease was refractory, from a patient treated with antithyroid drugs. The receptor set was obtained from a woman in her thirties or forties with Graves disease. CDR3s include the opening cysteine and the closing phenylalanine or tryptophan. Each record gives: J gene, D gene, clone size, V gene, CDR3 length, CDR3 protein, CDR3 DNA. A D gene is named only where the DNA matches it firmly. For some rows the clone size is stated as once, few or many, or as a class when expanded; others skip it.

j_gene: TRBJ2-7; d_gene: .; abundance: few; v_gene: TRBV7-9; len: 14; CDR3aa: CASSLEKPTHEQYF; CDR3nt: TGTGCCAGCAGCTTAGAGAAACCAACCCACGAGCAGTACTTC
j_gene: TRBJ2-5; d_gene: TRBD2; abundance: many; v_gene: TRBV15; len: 16; CDR3aa: CATSRGTSGGGGTQYF; CDR3nt: TGTGCCACCAGCAGAGGGACTAGCGGAGGGGGTGGGACCCAGTACTTC
j_gene: TRBJ1-4; d_gene: .; abundance: .; v_gene: TRBV14; len: 14; CDR3aa: CASSQRQGEGKLFF; CDR3nt: TGTGCCAGCAGCCAACGGCAGGGCGAGGGAAAACTGTTTTTT
j_gene: TRBJ2-7; d_gene: TRBD1; abundance: many; v_gene: TRBV28; len: 15; CDR3aa: CASSPWTGSNYEQYF; CDR3nt: TGTGCCAGCAGCCCGTGGACAGGGTCGAACTACGAGCAGTACTTC
j_gene: TRBJ1-6; d_gene: TRBD1; abundance: .; v_gene: TRBV25-1; len: 14; CDR3aa: CASSGQGRNSLLHF; CDR3nt: TGTGCCAGCTCCGGACAGGGAAGGAATTCACTCCTCCACTTT
j_gene: TRBJ2-2; d_gene: .; abundance: few; v_gene: TRBV15; len: 16; CDR3aa: CATSRLDSSDTGELFF; CDR3nt: TGTGCCACCAGCAGGTTAGACAGCTCGGATACCGGGGAGCTGTTTTTT
j_gene: TRBJ2-3; d_gene: .; abundance: few; v_gene: TRBV28; len: 12; CDR3aa: CASSLIADTQYF; CDR3nt: TGTGCCAGCAGTTTGATCGCAGATACGCAGTATTTT
j_gene: TRBJ1-2; d_gene: .; abundance: few; v_gene: TRBV6-5; len: 15; CDR3aa: CASSYIRGWDYGYTF; CDR3nt: TGTGCCAGCAGTTACATCAGGGGCTGGGACTATGGCTACACCTTC
j_gene: TRBJ2-1; d_gene: TRBD2; abundance: .; v_gene: TRBV28; len: 15; CDR3aa: CASLPGLASYNEQFF; CDR3nt: TGTGCCAGCCTCCCGGGACTAGCCTCCTACAATGAGCAGTTCTTC
j_gene: TRBJ2-2; d_gene: TRBD2; abundance: .; v_gene: TRBV3-1; len: 14; CDR3aa: CASSPWTRAGELFF; CDR3nt: TGTGCCAGCAGCCCTTGGACTAGGGCCGGGGAGCTGTTTTTT
j_gene: TRBJ2-1; d_gene: .; abundance: many; v_gene: TRBV12-3/TRBV12-4; len: 16; CDR3aa: CASSKLLTLSYNEQFF; CDR3nt: TGTGCCAGCAGCAAGTTGCTTACGTTGTCCTACAATGAGCAGTTCTTC
j_gene: TRBJ2-1; d_gene: TRBD2; abundance: .; v_gene: TRBV2; len: 14; CDR3aa: CASRSGLHNNEQFF; CDR3nt: TGTGCCAGCAGGTCGGGACTACATAACAATGAGCAGTTCTTC
j_gene: TRBJ1-4; d_gene: .; abundance: many; v_gene: TRBV28; len: 15; CDR3aa: CASGGAGVSNEKLFF; CDR3nt: TGCGCTTCTGGGGGCGCGGGCGTTTCTAATGAAAAACTGTTTTTT
j_gene: TRBJ1-6; d_gene: .; abundance: .; v_gene: TRBV10-3; len: 13; CDR3aa: CAIRGTMGSPLHF; CDR3nt: TGTGCCATCAGGGGGACAATGGGCTCACCCCTCCACTTT
j_gene: TRBJ1-4; d_gene: TRBD1; abundance: many; v_gene: TRBV28; len: 16; CDR3aa: CASSSTGTALNEKLFF; CDR3nt: TGTGCCAGCAGTTCCACAGGGACAGCGCTCAATGAAAAACTGTTTTTT
j_gene: TRBJ1-1; d_gene: TRBD1; abundance: many; v_gene: TRBV29-1; len: 15; CDR3aa: CSVKTGDVTRGEAFF; CDR3nt: TGCAGCGTTAAGACAGGGGATGTAACAAGGGGAGAAGCTTTCTTT
j_gene: TRBJ2-7; d_gene: TRBD1; abundance: .; v_gene: TRBV29-1; len: 13; CDR3aa: CSVALQGVGEQYF; CDR3nt: TGCAGCGTTGCCCTGCAGGGGGTCGGCGAGCAGTACTTC
j_gene: TRBJ1-1; d_gene: TRBD1; abundance: many; v_gene: TRBV28; len: 14; CDR3aa: CASSAQQGEGEAFF; CDR3nt: TGTGCCAGCAGCGCCCAACAGGGGGAGGGTGAAGCTTTCTTT
j_gene: TRBJ1-4; d_gene: .; abundance: once; v_gene: TRBV3-1; len: 17; CDR3aa: CASSQRLGVQTNEKLFF; CDR3nt: TGTGCCAGCAGCCAACGCCTTGGTGTTCAAACTAATGAAAAACTGTTTTTT
j_gene: TRBJ2-7; d_gene: TRBD2; abundance: few; v_gene: TRBV14; len: 18; CDR3aa: CASSHGFSGIKSGDEQYF; CDR3nt: TGTGCCAGCAGCCACGGGTTCAGCGGGATTAAATCGGGTGACGAGCAGTACTTC
j_gene: TRBJ2-6; d_gene: .; abundance: many; v_gene: TRBV27; len: 15; CDR3aa: CASSSTGSGANVLTF; CDR3nt: TGTGCCAGCAGCTCAACAGGTTCTGGGGCCAACGTCCTGACTTTC
j_gene: TRBJ1-4; d_gene: TRBD1; abundance: .; v_gene: TRBV28; len: 17; CDR3aa: CASSFDRGLRSNEKLFF; CDR3nt: TGTGCCAGCAGTTTTGACAGGGGGCTTCGGTCTAATGAAAAACTGTTTTTT
j_gene: TRBJ2-5; d_gene: TRBD2; abundance: .; v_gene: TRBV9; len: 14; CDR3aa: CASSVSGSWKTQYF; CDR3nt: TGTGCCAGCAGCGTTAGCGGGAGTTGGAAGACCCAGTACTTC
j_gene: TRBJ1-3; d_gene: .; abundance: .; v_gene: TRBV28; len: 10; CDR3aa: CASNPNTIYF; CDR3nt: TGTGCCAGCAACCCGAACACCATATATTTT
j_gene: TRBJ2-2; d_gene: .; abundance: many; v_gene: TRBV24-1; len: 15; CDR3aa: CATSVAGFDTGELFF; CDR3nt: TGTGCCACCAGTGTGGCGGGGTTCGACACCGGGGAGCTGTTTTTT
j_gene: TRBJ2-7; d_gene: .; abundance: many; v_gene: TRBV2; len: 13; CDR3aa: CASSSTADSGTPF; CDR3nt: TGTGCCAGCAGTTCAACCGCTGATTCCGGGACACCCTTC
j_gene: TRBJ2-7; d_gene: TRBD1; abundance: many; v_gene: TRBV7-2; len: 11; CDR3aa: CASSWRDRFVF; CDR3nt: TGTGCCAGCAGCTGGAGGGACAGGTTCGTCTTC
j_gene: TRBJ1-1; d_gene: .; abundance: many; v_gene: TRBV10-3; len: 13; CDR3aa: CAISVGGNTEAFF; CDR3nt: TGTGCCATCAGTGTCGGAGGGAACACTGAAGCTTTCTTT
j_gene: TRBJ2-5; d_gene: .; abundance: .; v_gene: TRBV20-1; len: 9; CDR3aa: CSALETQYF; CDR3nt: TGCAGTGCTTTGGAGACCCAGTACTTC
j_gene: TRBJ2-1; d_gene: .; abundance: .; v_gene: TRBV28; len: 12; CDR3aa: CASSRGLSEQFF; CDR3nt: TGTGCCAGCAGTAGAGGATTAAGTGAGCAGTTCTTC
j_gene: TRBJ2-7; d_gene: TRBD1; abundance: many; v_gene: TRBV15; len: 15; CDR3aa: CATSGSGTGSYEQYF; CDR3nt: TGTGCCACCAGCGGATCCGGGACAGGGTCCTACGAGCAGTACTTC